One and the same sample provided the 5 T cell receptor beta chains below, sequenced in a study of T cell responses to AZD1222 COVID-19 vaccine. Here immunoSEQ multiplex PCR was the method, and the copy in TCRdb shows in-frame clones only, minus some. In the table there are nearly 110,000 clones, 92% of which are singletons. The sample was peripheral blood, taken 28 days after the second AZD1222 dose. The receptors come from an adult who received the AZD1222 COVID-19 vaccine.

The chain joins TRBV10-3 to TRBJ1-2; tentative D call: TRBD1 (5 bases). Per the germline V gene, CDR1 is ENHRY and CDR2 is SYGVKD. The CDR3 is 15 amino acids. Trimming cost V 4 bases and J 6 bases, with 18 bases left between them. In nucleotides, the CDR3 is TGTGCCATCAGTGTGATACAGCTCCAAGGGGATGGCTACACCTTC. It yields the protein CAISVIQLQGDGYTF.

This clone was counted only a few times. V and J are TRBV5-1 and TRBJ1-1, with 7 bases lining up with TRBD1. Unmatched junction bases numbered 7, after V lost 2 bases and J lost 6 bases. The CDR3 has 14 residues. Germline-derived CDR1 and CDR2 are SGHRS and YFSETQ. The CDR3, as DNA: TGCGCCAGCAGCTTTTTAGGGGGCTTAGCTGAAGCTTTCTTT. Protein: CASSFLGGLAEAFF.

V usage is TRBV7-9 and J usage is TRBJ1-5; D is uncertain. V was shortened by 4 bases and J by 7 bases, with 17 bases between the two germline ends. Germline values: CDR1 SEHNR, CDR2 FQNEAQ (reference sequence). This CDR3 region has 15 residues. CDR3 nucleotides: TGTGCCAGCAGCTCAACCGGAGGCATAGGACAGCCCCAGCATTTT. Translated: CASSSTGGIGQPQHF.

The genes are TRBV27 and TRBJ1-1, with 7 bases aligning to TRBD1. Germline trimming cut 3 bases from V and 3 bases from J; bases unmatched to any gene: 10. The CDR3 spans 16 residues. In germline, CDR1 is MNHEY, CDR2 SMNVEV (reference sequence). Here the CDR3 reads CASSLGGGALDTEAFF. The CDR3 bases are TGTGCCAGCAGTTTGGGAGGGGGCGCTTTGGACACTGAAGCTTTCTTT.

The chain employs TRBV4-1 and TRBJ2-7; D is uncertain. The CDR3 is 14 residues long. V shed 0 bases and J shed 6 bases, with 12 bases lying between them. Germline CDR1 reads MGHRA; CDR2 reads YSYEKL. DNA for the CDR3: TGCGCCAGCAGCCAAGAACGCCAGTTTTTCGAGCAGTACTTC. This gives the protein CASSQERQFFEQYF.